This is a list of T cell receptor beta chains from one sample in a study of shared clonotypes between healthy human individuals. Profiled with immunoSEQ multiplex PCR; TCRdb holds only in-frame clones, not every one. The data show millions of clones, 85% to 95% seen once. Material: naive CD8+ T cells from PBMCs. The receptor source for this set is a man between 18 and 29 years old in good health. Some clones in this sample may be carry-over from other donors' samples. Both conserved end residues are part of each CDR3. Fields, in order: CDR3 DNA, CDR3 protein, D gene, J gene, V gene, clone size. D genes are given only for firm matches. The listing skips clone size in some rows; elsewhere it reads once, few, many or a size class.

CDR3nt: TGTGCCAGCAGTGAAGAAAAGGTGTTGGAGAACACCGGGGAGCTGTTTTTT
CDR3aa: CASSEEKVLENTGELFF
d_gene: .
j_gene: TRBJ2-2
v_gene: TRBV6-1
abundance: once

CDR3nt: TGTGCCAGCAGCTTAGCGGGAAACACCGGGGAGCTGTTTTTT
CDR3aa: CASSLAGNTGELFF
d_gene: .
j_gene: TRBJ2-2
v_gene: TRBV7-2
abundance: .

CDR3nt: TGTGCCAGCAGTGAGAGCAGACTCTCTGGGGCCAACGTCCTGACTTTC
CDR3aa: CASSESRLSGANVLTF
d_gene: .
j_gene: TRBJ2-6
v_gene: TRBV6-1
abundance: .

CDR3nt: TGTGCCTGGAGTCTAATTCTTAGCAATCAGCCCCAGCATTTT
CDR3aa: CAWSLILSNQPQHF
d_gene: .
j_gene: TRBJ1-5
v_gene: TRBV30
abundance: .

CDR3nt: TGTGCCATCAGGCGGGACACCCAAGAGACCCAGTACTTC
CDR3aa: CAIRRDTQETQYF
d_gene: .
j_gene: TRBJ2-5
v_gene: TRBV10-3
abundance: .

CDR3nt: TGTGCCAGCAGCGATGGGACAGCCACTGAAGCTTTCTTT
CDR3aa: CASSDGTATEAFF
d_gene: TRBD1
j_gene: TRBJ1-1
v_gene: TRBV9
abundance: .

CDR3nt: TGTGCCAGCAGTTTACCGACGACTAGCGGGAACACCGGGGAGCTGTTTTTT
CDR3aa: CASSLPTTSGNTGELFF
d_gene: TRBD2
j_gene: TRBJ2-2
v_gene: TRBV27
abundance: .

CDR3nt: TGTGCCAGCAGTCCTTTGCTCTCTGGGGCCAACGTCCTGACTTTC
CDR3aa: CASSPLLSGANVLTF
d_gene: .
j_gene: TRBJ2-6
v_gene: TRBV27
abundance: .

CDR3nt: TGTGCCAGCAGGGACAGGGAGAAGGCTGAAGCTTTCTTT
CDR3aa: CASRDREKAEAFF
d_gene: TRBD1
j_gene: TRBJ1-1
v_gene: TRBV28
abundance: .

CDR3nt: TGTGCCAGCAGCCCCCGGGTCAAAAATTCACCCCTCCACTTT
CDR3aa: CASSPRVKNSPLHF
d_gene: .
j_gene: TRBJ1-6
v_gene: TRBV27
abundance: .

CDR3nt: TGCAGTGCTCAAGCGACTGAAGCTTTCTTT
CDR3aa: CSAQATEAFF
d_gene: .
j_gene: TRBJ1-1
v_gene: TRBV20-1
abundance: .

CDR3nt: TGTGCCAGCAGCCAAATAGGACGGGAGAATGAGCAGTTCTTC
CDR3aa: CASSQIGRENEQFF
d_gene: .
j_gene: TRBJ2-1
v_gene: TRBV4-2
abundance: .

CDR3nt: TGTGCCAGTAGTCTGTCGGGCTTCCCCTACGAGCAGTACTTC
CDR3aa: CASSLSGFPYEQYF
d_gene: .
j_gene: TRBJ2-7
v_gene: TRBV19
abundance: .

CDR3nt: TGCGCCAGCAGCCCGGGACCCGACTACGAGCAGTACTTC
CDR3aa: CASSPGPDYEQYF
d_gene: .
j_gene: TRBJ2-7
v_gene: TRBV5-1
abundance: .

CDR3nt: TGTGCCAGCAGTTGGGGCGGGAGTGGAGATACGCAGTATTTT
CDR3aa: CASSWGGSGDTQYF
d_gene: TRBD2
j_gene: TRBJ2-3
v_gene: TRBV28
abundance: .

CDR3nt: TGTGCCAGCAGTTATCTCCGGACTACCGCCACCAATGAGCAGTTCTTC
CDR3aa: CASSYLRTTATNEQFF
d_gene: .
j_gene: TRBJ2-1
v_gene: TRBV6-6
abundance: .

CDR3nt: TGCAGCGTTGCGGACCACACTGAAGCTTTCTTT
CDR3aa: CSVADHTEAFF
d_gene: .
j_gene: TRBJ1-1
v_gene: TRBV29-1
abundance: .

CDR3nt: TGTGCCAGCAGTTTGTCTCTGGGGGACAGGGGGTCCTACGAGCAGTACTTC
CDR3aa: CASSLSLGDRGSYEQYF
d_gene: TRBD1
j_gene: TRBJ2-7
v_gene: TRBV27
abundance: once

CDR3nt: TGTGCCAGCAGTCTTGGACAGGGATGGACTGAAGCTTTCTTT
CDR3aa: CASSLGQGWTEAFF
d_gene: TRBD1
j_gene: TRBJ1-1
v_gene: TRBV27
abundance: .

CDR3nt: TGTGCCAGCAGTTCCTCCCGGGACCCCTCCGGTGAAAAGGTGTTTTTT
CDR3aa: CASSSSRDPSGEKVFF
d_gene: .
j_gene: TRBJ1-4
v_gene: TRBV25-1
abundance: .

CDR3nt: TGCGCCAGCAGTGAGTCGTACAGGGGGCACGAGCAGTACTTC
CDR3aa: CASSESYRGHEQYF
d_gene: TRBD1
j_gene: TRBJ2-7
v_gene: TRBV10-1
abundance: .

CDR3nt: TGCGCCACGACGGAGGGATCATACAATGAGCAGTTCTTC
CDR3aa: CATTEGSYNEQFF
d_gene: .
j_gene: TRBJ2-1
v_gene: TRBV19
abundance: .

CDR3nt: TGTGCCAGCAAAAAAACAGGGCACCTCTCTGGAAACACCATATATTTT
CDR3aa: CASKKTGHLSGNTIYF
d_gene: .
j_gene: TRBJ1-3
v_gene: TRBV6-6
abundance: .

CDR3nt: TGTGCCAGCTCACCGGGAGTCCCCTACGAGCAGTACTTC
CDR3aa: CASSPGVPYEQYF
d_gene: .
j_gene: TRBJ2-7
v_gene: TRBV9
abundance: .

CDR3nt: TGTGCCAGCAGTAAAAGGACCCTCACAGATACGCAGTATTTT
CDR3aa: CASSKRTLTDTQYF
d_gene: .
j_gene: TRBJ2-3
v_gene: TRBV28
abundance: .

CDR3nt: TGTGCCAGCAGCGTAGAAAACAATGAGCAGTTCTTC
CDR3aa: CASSVENNEQFF
d_gene: .
j_gene: TRBJ2-1
v_gene: TRBV9
abundance: .

CDR3nt: TGTGCCAGCAGTACAACCGGGACGACTGAAGAGACCCAGTACTTC
CDR3aa: CASSTTGTTEETQYF
d_gene: .
j_gene: TRBJ2-5
v_gene: TRBV28
abundance: .

CDR3nt: TGTGCCAGCAGTCCAGGACTAGCGGGAAAAGGTGATAGGAAAGACTACGAGCAGTACTTC
CDR3aa: CASSPGLAGKGDRKDYEQYF
d_gene: TRBD2
j_gene: TRBJ2-7
v_gene: TRBV28
abundance: .

CDR3nt: TGTGCCAGCAGCCCCATGTTGATCCCAGGGCCCGACGAAACTGAAGCTTTCTTT
CDR3aa: CASSPMLIPGPDETEAFF
d_gene: .
j_gene: TRBJ1-1
v_gene: TRBV9
abundance: .

CDR3nt: TGTGCCAGTAGTCCCCGGACCGTTATGGGTGGCTACACCTTC
CDR3aa: CASSPRTVMGGYTF
d_gene: .
j_gene: TRBJ1-2
v_gene: TRBV19
abundance: .

CDR3nt: TGTGCCAGCAGTGAAGACCTGTGGGACAGGGGTGACGGGGAGCTGTTTTTT
CDR3aa: CASSEDLWDRGDGELFF
d_gene: TRBD1
j_gene: TRBJ2-2
v_gene: TRBV6-1
abundance: .

CDR3nt: TGCAGCGTTGACGGGCTAGCGGGAAGTGTCAATGAGCAGTTCTTC
CDR3aa: CSVDGLAGSVNEQFF
d_gene: TRBD2
j_gene: TRBJ2-1
v_gene: TRBV29-1
abundance: .

CDR3nt: TGTGCCAGCAGCCAAGAAACTAAGTGGGAGGAGAACACCGGGGAGCTGTTTTTT
CDR3aa: CASSQETKWEENTGELFF
d_gene: .
j_gene: TRBJ2-2
v_gene: TRBV4-2
abundance: .

CDR3nt: TGTGCCAGTAGTATAGATCCTCCGGCCACTACAACTAATGAAAAACTGTTTTTT
CDR3aa: CASSIDPPATTTNEKLFF
d_gene: .
j_gene: TRBJ1-4
v_gene: TRBV19
abundance: .

CDR3nt: TGTGCCAGCAGCCCTGCCCAGGGCGAGCAGTACTTC
CDR3aa: CASSPAQGEQYF
d_gene: .
j_gene: TRBJ2-7
v_gene: TRBV6-6
abundance: .

CDR3nt: TGTGCCAGCAGTTTTATTGGTCCACTAACAGCCGACACCGGGGAGCTGTTTTTT
CDR3aa: CASSFIGPLTADTGELFF
d_gene: .
j_gene: TRBJ2-2
v_gene: TRBV28
abundance: .

CDR3nt: TGTGCCAGCAGTTTCGCGGGACACCGCTACGAGCAGTACTTC
CDR3aa: CASSFAGHRYEQYF
d_gene: .
j_gene: TRBJ2-7
v_gene: TRBV27
abundance: .

CDR3nt: TGTGCCAGTAGAGGCCCTACAGGGACAAACTATGGCTACACCTTC
CDR3aa: CASRGPTGTNYGYTF
d_gene: .
j_gene: TRBJ1-2
v_gene: TRBV19
abundance: .

CDR3nt: TGTGCCAGCAGCTTGGGGAGGGCCTCAGATACGCAGTATTTT
CDR3aa: CASSLGRASDTQYF
d_gene: .
j_gene: TRBJ2-3
v_gene: TRBV5-4
abundance: .

CDR3nt: TGTGCCAGCAGTCAGAAAGGGGAGGGTATCCAAGAGACCCAGTACTTC
CDR3aa: CASSQKGEGIQETQYF
d_gene: TRBD2
j_gene: TRBJ2-5
v_gene: TRBV28
abundance: .

CDR3nt: TGTGCCAGCAGCCCGGGTACCAGTGCCCAGTACTTC
CDR3aa: CASSPGTSAQYF
d_gene: .
j_gene: TRBJ2-5
v_gene: TRBV13
abundance: .

CDR3nt: TGCGCCAGCAGCTTGGTGGCGGGGGTCCGAACTAGCACAGATACGCAGTATTTT
CDR3aa: CASSLVAGVRTSTDTQYF
d_gene: TRBD2
j_gene: TRBJ2-3
v_gene: TRBV5-1
abundance: .

CDR3nt: TGCGCCAGCAGCTTGGGCACGGACTATGGCTACACCTTC
CDR3aa: CASSLGTDYGYTF
d_gene: .
j_gene: TRBJ1-2
v_gene: TRBV5-1
abundance: .

CDR3nt: TGTGCCAGCAGTTTAGGCGGGACAACTAATGAAAAACTGTTTTTT
CDR3aa: CASSLGGTTNEKLFF
d_gene: .
j_gene: TRBJ1-4
v_gene: TRBV27
abundance: once

CDR3nt: TGTGCCAGCAGTTTCCCGACTAGCGGGAGATCCACCGGGGAGCTGTTTTTT
CDR3aa: CASSFPTSGRSTGELFF
d_gene: TRBD2
j_gene: TRBJ2-2
v_gene: TRBV28
abundance: .

CDR3nt: TGTGCCAGCAGCTTATGGGTAACGGGAGGTTACGAGCAGTACTTC
CDR3aa: CASSLWVTGGYEQYF
d_gene: TRBD2
j_gene: TRBJ2-7
v_gene: TRBV7-8
abundance: .

CDR3nt: TGCGCCAGCAGCCGAGAGTGGGGACGGGGAAACACCATATATTTT
CDR3aa: CASSREWGRGNTIYF
d_gene: .
j_gene: TRBJ1-3
v_gene: TRBV4-3
abundance: .

CDR3nt: TGTGCCAGCAGCTTAGGGGTCACTTCCCCCTACAATGAGCAGTTCTTC
CDR3aa: CASSLGVTSPYNEQFF
d_gene: .
j_gene: TRBJ2-1
v_gene: TRBV7-7
abundance: .

CDR3nt: TGTGCCAGCAACGCAGGGGGGCCCGGCACCGGGGAGCTGTTTTTT
CDR3aa: CASNAGGPGTGELFF
d_gene: .
j_gene: TRBJ2-2
v_gene: TRBV6-5
abundance: .

CDR3nt: TGTGCCAGCAGTCTCCGGGGGTCACAAGAGACCCAGTACTTC
CDR3aa: CASSLRGSQETQYF
d_gene: .
j_gene: TRBJ2-5
v_gene: TRBV28
abundance: .

CDR3nt: TGTGCCAGCAGTGAAGCTGTCAAGGTCTCCTACGAGCAGTACTTC
CDR3aa: CASSEAVKVSYEQYF
d_gene: .
j_gene: TRBJ2-7
v_gene: TRBV6-1
abundance: .

CDR3nt: TGTGCCAGCAGTTTGCAGGGGACCACAGATACGCAGTATTTT
CDR3aa: CASSLQGTTDTQYF
d_gene: .
j_gene: TRBJ2-3
v_gene: TRBV6-5
abundance: .

CDR3nt: TGTGCCAGCAGCTTAAAGGGACGGGGGCATGAGCAGTTCTTC
CDR3aa: CASSLKGRGHEQFF
d_gene: .
j_gene: TRBJ2-1
v_gene: TRBV7-8
abundance: .

CDR3nt: TGTGCCAGCAGTTCCTTTCAAGGACTAGCGGCCGGGGAGCTGTTTTTT
CDR3aa: CASSSFQGLAAGELFF
d_gene: TRBD2
j_gene: TRBJ2-2
v_gene: TRBV27
abundance: .

CDR3nt: TGTGCCAGCAGCCCTCAGAAGGGTCCTTTGTACTATGGCTACACCTTC
CDR3aa: CASSPQKGPLYYGYTF
d_gene: .
j_gene: TRBJ1-2
v_gene: TRBV9
abundance: .

CDR3nt: TGTGCCAGTAATCCGGACAGGGATGACACTGAAGCTTTCTTT
CDR3aa: CASNPDRDDTEAFF
d_gene: TRBD1
j_gene: TRBJ1-1
v_gene: TRBV19
abundance: once